These T cell receptor beta chains were read from a single sample in a study of T-cell reconstitution after alpha-beta-depleted transplantation in children. Using its own MiXCR run on the PCR reads, TCRdb lists one record per CDR3 protein. Altogether around 200,000 distinct CDR3 sequences are present, 8.4% being singletons, with the ten largest covering roughly 36%. The sequencing here drew on PBMCs, mostly from graft donor cells, taken 360 days after TCRalphabeta/CD19-depleted stem cell transplant. The receptor source for this set is a male patient aged 2-9 years who had a stem cell transplant for acute myeloid leukemia, so the T cells may come from the graft donor. The CDR3 runs from the conserved cysteine through the conserved F or W. The order of the fields is clone size, V gene, D gene, J gene, CDR3 protein, CDR3 DNA. D genes are given only for firm matches. Clone size, where shown, is once, few, many, or a class for clones that have expanded.

>few|TRBV7-3|TRBD2|TRBJ2-1
CASSLREVSGGVWVEQFF
TGTGCCAGCAGCCTCCGGGAGGTTAGCGGGGGGGTTTGGGTTGAGCAGTTCTTC
>few|TRBV4-3|-|TRBJ1-4
CASSQDRAPNEKLFF
TGCGCCAGCAGCCAAGACCGGGCTCCTAATGAAAAACTGTTTTTT
>large|TRBV6-1|-|TRBJ1-1
CASSELVQAAEAFF
TGTGCCAGCAGTGAATTGGTTCAGGCGGCTGAAGCTTTCTTT
>few|TRBV7-3|-|TRBJ2-5
CASSLGAGLQETQYF
TGTGCCAGCAGCTTAGGGGCGGGTTTGCAAGAGACCCAGTACTTC
>-|TRBV12-3/TRBV12-4|TRBD1|TRBJ2-1
CASSLNRGEEQFF
TGTGCCAGCAGTCTCAACAGGGGAGAGGAGCAGTTCTTC
>many|TRBV11-1|-|TRBJ2-1
CASSLGLRPRGNEQFF
TGTGCCAGCAGCTTAGGTTTACGCCCTAGAGGGAATGAGCAGTTCTTC
>many|TRBV7-9|TRBD2|TRBJ2-7
CASSQGPSGRSYEQYF
TGTGCCAGCAGCCAAGGTCCTAGCGGGAGATCGTACGAGCAGTACTTC
>many|TRBV5-1|-|TRBJ2-3
CASSLVLASTDTQYF
TGCGCCAGCAGCTTGGTTCTGGCTAGCACAGATACGCAGTATTTT
>many|TRBV20-1|-|TRBJ2-5
CSAQTRAQETQYF
TGCAGTGCACAAACCAGGGCCCAAGAGACCCAGTACTTC
>-|TRBV7-2|TRBD2|TRBJ2-1
CASIMTSGAYNEQFF
TGTGCCAGCATCATGACTAGCGGAGCCTACAATGAGCAGTTCTTC
>-|TRBV6-2/TRBV6-3|TRBD1|TRBJ2-7
CASSYSTGQGFDYEQYF
TGTGCCAGCAGTTACTCGACGGGACAGGGTTTCGACTACGAGCAGTACTTC
>many|TRBV4-2|TRBD1|TRBJ2-7
CASSHQGQGPYEQYF
TGTGCCAGCAGCCACCAGGGACAGGGCCCCTACGAGCAGTACTTC
>many|TRBV20-1|-|TRBJ1-5
CSARGDPNQPQHF
TGCAGTGCTAGGGGGGACCCCAATCAGCCCCAGCATTTT
>few|TRBV7-8|-|TRBJ1-2
CASSASGTGGYTF
TGTGCCAGCAGCGCGTCAGGGACCGGGGGCTACACCTTC
>-|TRBV6-5|-|TRBJ2-2
CASSYWSGSNTGELFF
TGTGCCAGCAGTTACTGGTCGGGATCCAACACCGGGGAGCTGTTTTTT
>few|TRBV12-3/TRBV12-4|TRBD2|TRBJ2-7
CASSLAQRGAYEQYF
TGTGCCAGCAGTTTAGCCCAGCGGGGAGCCTACGAGCAGTACTTC
>once|TRBV13|TRBD2|TRBJ2-3
CASSSDPGRPSTDTQYF
TGTGCCAGCAGCTCAGACCCCGGGAGGCCTAGCACAGATACGCAGTATTTT
>few|TRBV5-1|-|TRBJ2-3
CASSQRTITDTQYF
TGCGCCAGCAGCCAAAGGACCATCACAGATACGCAGTATTTT
>few|TRBV4-3|TRBD2|TRBJ2-7
CASSQRLAGAHGYEQYF
TGCGCCAGCAGCCAAAGACTAGCGGGAGCCCATGGCTACGAGCAGTACTTC
>many|TRBV20-1|TRBD1|TRBJ1-5
CSAVDIYGQGNF
TGCAGTGCCGTCGATATTTACGGACAGGGGAATTTT
>-|TRBV29-1|-|TRBJ1-2
CSLPSRGQGGYTF
TGCAGCCTACCGTCCCGGGGCCAAGGTGGCTACACCTTC
>few|TRBV19|TRBD1|TRBJ1-1
CASKDRGTEAFF
TGTGCCAGTAAGGACAGGGGGACTGAAGCTTTCTTT
>few|TRBV20-1|-|TRBJ2-7
CSAKDGRTATYEQYF
TGCAGTGCAAAAGACGGCAGGACAGCGACCTACGAGCAGTACTTC
>-|TRBV20-1|-|TRBJ1-1
CSASGGKGATEAFF
TGCAGTGCTAGTGGTGGTAAGGGAGCCACTGAAGCTTTCTTT
>few|TRBV12-3/TRBV12-4|TRBD2|TRBJ2-1
CASSEGLAGNNEQFF
TGTGCCAGCAGTGAGGGACTAGCGGGTAACAATGAGCAGTTCTTC
>few|TRBV7-8|-|TRBJ2-7
CASSPRVKSYEQYF
TGTGCCAGCAGTCCCAGGGTTAAATCCTACGAGCAGTACTTC
>-|TRBV5-1|-|TRBJ2-1
CASSLGGLPRDEQFF
TGCGCCAGCAGCTTGGGGGGATTACCCAGGGATGAGCAGTTCTTC
>-|TRBV2|-|TRBJ1-4
CASRLREKLFF
TGTGCCAGCCGTCTGCGTGAAAAACTGTTTTTT
>few|TRBV24-1|TRBD1|TRBJ2-3
CATSDPGQGADTQYF
TGTGCCACCAGTGACCCCGGACAGGGCGCAGATACGCAGTATTTT
>many|TRBV5-6|-|TRBJ2-7
CASPAGGKGNFYEQYF
TGTGCCTCCCCGGCGGGCGGGAAAGGGAATTTCTACGAGCAGTACTTC
>-|TRBV3-1|TRBD1|TRBJ1-2
CTICPRDRSNYGYTF
TGTACCATCTGTCCCCGGGACAGATCTAACTATGGCTACACCTTC
>few|TRBV5-1|-|TRBJ2-3
CASSQRQAQGDTQYF
TGCGCCAGCAGCCAGCGACAGGCCCAAGGGGATACGCAGTATTTT
>many|TRBV12-3/TRBV12-4|-|TRBJ1-5
CASSFVPVGANQPQHF
TGTGCCAGCAGTTTTGTCCCCGTGGGGGCAAATCAGCCCCAGCATTTT
>many|TRBV18|-|TRBJ2-1
CASSPLLSSYNEQFF
TGTGCCAGCTCACCCCTTTTGAGCTCCTACAATGAGCAGTTCTTC
>few|TRBV12-3/TRBV12-4|TRBD1|TRBJ2-3
CASQPVRGQGGTDTQYF
TGTGCCAGCCAGCCCGTAAGGGGACAGGGGGGCACAGATACGCAGTATTTT
>-|TRBV12-3/TRBV12-4|-|TRBJ2-5
CASSLRAQQETQYF
TGTGCCAGCAGTTTGCGCGCCCAACAAGAGACCCAGTACTTC
>-|TRBV28|-|TRBJ1-1
CASSQGSVYMNTEAFF
TGTGCCAGCAGTCAGGGGAGCGTATACATGAACACTGAAGCTTTCTTT
>many|TRBV20-1|TRBD2|TRBJ2-5
CSARGTSYQETQYF
TGCAGTGCTAGAGGGACTAGCTACCAAGAGACCCAGTACTTC
>many|TRBV4-3|-|TRBJ2-1
CASSQGRRDEQFF
TGCGCCAGCAGCCAAGGAAGGAGGGATGAGCAGTTCTTC
>many|TRBV25-1|TRBD2|TRBJ2-5
CASSGVLSGIQETQYF
TGTGCCAGCAGTGGAGTCCTTAGCGGGATCCAAGAGACCCAGTACTTC
>-|TRBV3-1|TRBD2|TRBJ2-5
CASSHALGLGEETQYF
TGTGCCAGCAGCCACGCCCTCGGACTAGGGGAAGAGACCCAGTACTTC
>-|TRBV12-3/TRBV12-4|TRBD2|TRBJ2-1
CASSHKLAGGDEQFF
TGTGCCAGCAGCCATAAACTAGCGGGAGGGGATGAGCAGTTCTTC
>-|TRBV20-1|TRBD2|TRBJ2-1
CSAPIAGGPLNEQFF
TGCAGTGCTCCTATAGCGGGAGGGCCCCTCAATGAGCAGTTCTTC
>many|TRBV7-3|-|TRBJ2-3
CASSTTGPDTQYF
TGTGCCAGCAGCACTACAGGGCCAGATACGCAGTATTTT
>-|TRBV19|TRBD1|TRBJ1-1
CASSTPGTVLNTEAFF
TGTGCCAGTAGTACTCCCGGGACAGTCCTGAACACTGAAGCTTTCTTT
>many|TRBV12-3/TRBV12-4|TRBD2|TRBJ2-1
CASSFRGGYNEQFF
TGTGCCAGCAGTTTCCGGGGGGGATACAATGAGCAGTTCTTC
>many|TRBV5-6|-|TRBJ2-7
CASSLYGRKGAYEQYF
TGTGCCAGCAGCTTGTATGGGAGAAAGGGCGCCTACGAGCAGTACTTC
>many|TRBV5-1|TRBD1|TRBJ2-3
CASSSDRYTDTQYF
TGCGCCAGCAGCTCGGACAGGTACACAGATACGCAGTATTTT
>-|TRBV12-3/TRBV12-4|-|TRBJ1-5
CAISLEIHQPQHF
TGTGCCATCAGTCTGGAGATCCATCAGCCCCAGCATTTT
>many|TRBV5-1|TRBD2|TRBJ2-7
CASSLTRGSGRSYEQYF
TGCGCCAGCAGCTTGACCAGGGGTAGCGGGAGATCCTACGAGCAGTACTTC
>-|TRBV7-9|TRBD2|TRBJ2-1
CASSLAGGRFF
TGTGCCAGCAGCTTAGCGGGAGGGCGGTTCTTC
>few|TRBV5-8|TRBD2|TRBJ2-1
CASSLFRTSTNEQFF
TGTGCCAGCAGCTTGTTTCGGACTAGCACCAATGAGCAGTTCTTC
>many|TRBV7-9|TRBD2|TRBJ2-7
CASSLMGEGSYEQYF
TGTGCCAGCAGCTTAATGGGGGAGGGGTCCTACGAGCAGTACTTC
>many|TRBV7-9|-|TRBJ2-7
CASSQDVRFEQYF
TGTGCCAGCAGCCAGGACGTTCGGTTTGAGCAGTACTTC
>many|TRBV5-6|-|TRBJ1-5
CASSLGPVHRNQPQHF
TGTGCCAGCAGCTTGGGACCAGTGCATAGGAATCAGCCCCAGCATTTT
>-|TRBV30|TRBD1|TRBJ1-1
CAWNRGNTEAFF
TGTGCCTGGAACAGGGGGAACACTGAAGCTTTCTTT
>-|TRBV7-9|-|TRBJ2-5
CASSWEETQYF
TGTGCCAGCAGCTGGGAGGAGACCCAGTACTTC
>-|TRBV5-5|-|TRBJ1-2
CASSLSDSNYGYTF
TGTGCCAGCAGCTTATCGGACAGTAACTATGGCTACACCTTC
>-|TRBV7-2|-|TRBJ1-3
CASSFLQPGNTIYF
TGTGCCAGCAGCTTCCTACAACCTGGAAACACCATATATTTT